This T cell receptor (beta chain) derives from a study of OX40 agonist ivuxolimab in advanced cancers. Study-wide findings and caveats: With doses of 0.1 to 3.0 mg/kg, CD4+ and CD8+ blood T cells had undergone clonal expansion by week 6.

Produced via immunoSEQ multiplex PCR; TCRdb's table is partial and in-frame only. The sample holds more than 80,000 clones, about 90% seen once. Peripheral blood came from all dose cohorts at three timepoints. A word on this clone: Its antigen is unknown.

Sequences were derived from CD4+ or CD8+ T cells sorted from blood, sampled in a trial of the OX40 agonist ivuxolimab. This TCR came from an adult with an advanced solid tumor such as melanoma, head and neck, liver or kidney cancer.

CDR3 protein: CASSREGLSYNEQFF. The CDR3 DNA reads TGTGCCAGCAGCCGGGAGGGCCTGTCCTACAATGAGCAGTTCTTC. The chain links TRBV7-2 to TRBJ2-1; 8 nucleotides align to TRBD2. The J segment lost 1 base and the V segment lost 5 bases, leaving 4 bases of the junction unmatched. Germline V CDR1 and CDR2: SGHTA, FQGNSA. The CDR3 length is 15 residues.